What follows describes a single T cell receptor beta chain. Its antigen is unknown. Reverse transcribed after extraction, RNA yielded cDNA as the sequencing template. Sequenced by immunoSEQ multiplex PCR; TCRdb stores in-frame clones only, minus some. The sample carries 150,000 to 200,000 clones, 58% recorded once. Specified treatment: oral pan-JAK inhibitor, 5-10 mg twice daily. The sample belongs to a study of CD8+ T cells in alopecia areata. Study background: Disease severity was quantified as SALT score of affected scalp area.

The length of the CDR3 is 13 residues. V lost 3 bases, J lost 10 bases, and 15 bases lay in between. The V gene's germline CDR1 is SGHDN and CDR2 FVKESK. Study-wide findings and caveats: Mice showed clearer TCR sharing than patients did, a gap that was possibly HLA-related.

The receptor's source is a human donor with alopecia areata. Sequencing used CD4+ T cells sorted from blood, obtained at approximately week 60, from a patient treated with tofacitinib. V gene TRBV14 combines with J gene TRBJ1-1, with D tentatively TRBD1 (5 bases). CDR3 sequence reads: CASSHWRDQVAFF. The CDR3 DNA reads TGTGCCAGCAGCCACTGGAGGGACCAGGTAGCTTTCTTT.